A selection of T cell receptor beta chains follows, all from one sample in a study of shared clonotypes between healthy human individuals. Produced via immunoSEQ multiplex PCR; TCRdb's table is partial and in-frame only. The sample has roughly 1,100,000 clones, about 70% seen once. Sequenced: memory CD4+ T cells sorted from blood. The receptors were sampled from a man between 18 and 29 years old in good health. The conserved cysteine and the conserved F or W are not part of the CDR3 here.

v_call	j_call	cdr3_aa
TRBV7-2	TRBJ2-7	ASSPKQGHEQY
TRBV6-5	TRBJ1-6	ASKLGEKISPLH
TRBV28	TRBJ1-4	ASSLSGTGNEKLF
TRBV5-4	TRBJ1-1	ASSPPGRNTEAF
TRBV6-5	TRBJ2-1	ASSSRRTSGGNEQF
TRBV7-2	TRBJ2-3	ASSRLGADTQY
TRBV7-9	TRBJ1-6	ASSDMDRDGSPLH
TRBV4-2	TRBJ2-3	ASSQADRGSTDTQY
TRBV4-3	TRBJ2-3	ASAAATDTQY
TRBV11-2	TRBJ2-1	ASSQLGTSGYNEQF
TRBV11-2	NA	ASSLVPAGRTYEQY
TRBV7-7	TRBJ2-5	ASSLTGTETQY
TRBV6-6	TRBJ1-4	ASSYSYQEKKLF
TRBV4-3	TRBJ2-1	ASSQGDSAYNEQF
TRBV30	TRBJ1-2	AWSVMGGYT
TRBV6-5	TRBJ2-4	ASRDHVEDIQY
TRBV7-9	TRBJ2-7	ASSLGVGGRTISYEQY
TRBV6-1	TRBJ2-7	ASSEGTAPYYEQY
TRBV19	TRBJ2-2	ASSIAGKGTGELF
TRBV7-2	TRBJ2-7	ASSLIKYEQY
TRBV11-2	TRBJ2-7	ASSIDLIYEQY
TRBV13	TRBJ2-1	ASSLSRNNEQF
TRBV18	TRBJ2-5	ASSPTYFNQPQETQY